The text below deals with one TCR beta chain. Its antigen is as yet unknown. The sample belongs to a study of cytomegalovirus exposure and HLA in healthy donors. The overall study: Researchers found that 81% of over 350 genotyped donors fell within the Caucasian-associated ancestry cluster. Study-level findings and limits: Association of a missense DCLRE1C variant with TCR beta V- and J-gene trimming was reported in a later analysis. Later, TCR association rates were found to vary by HLA locus, highest for DRB1 and lowest for HLA-C.

With 60 Vbeta and 13 Jbeta primers, the PCR was carried out. Some clones are missing from TCRdb's copy, which holds only in-frame ones; the method was immunoSEQ multiplex PCR. The sample shows 170,000 or so clones, around 70% of them seen only once. There are 16 residues in the CDR3. Germline CDR1 is SGHTA and CDR2 is FQGTGA. V dropped 1 base and J dropped 6; count of bases not matched to a gene: 5. Sequencing input: PBMCs. The TCR sequence derives from a male donor in good health and CMV-seronegative. The chain carries TRBV7-3 and TRBJ2-3, with TRBD2 matching over 12 bases. CDR3 in amino acids: CASSLSGTSGRDTQYF. The CDR3 DNA follows: TGTGCCAGCAGCTTAAGCGGGACTAGCGGGCGTGATACGCAGTATTTT.